The 11 T cell receptor beta chains below all came from one sample that was sequenced in a study of early T cells in non-severe SARS-CoV-2 infection. TCRdb re-called the 5' RACE reads through MiXCR, storing one row per CDR3 protein. The table lists about 35,000 distinct CDR3 sequences, less than 5.5% of them singletons, with 12% to 15% in the top ten. The sequencing sample was made of whole blood. The receptor source for this set is an adult who was a healthcare worker with PCR-confirmed SARS-CoV-2 infection or an uninfected control (not recorded which).

This clonotype has at least ten counts. This sequence joins TRBV18 and TRBJ1-6; 12 nucleotides match TRBD1. V gave up 0 bases and J gave up 10 bases; unmatched junction bases: 7. The germline V gene has CDR1 KGHSH and CDR2 LQKENI. The CDR3 runs to 17 residues. CDR3 sequence (DNA): TGTGCCAGCTCACCACCGGGCCGGGGGACAGGGGGCTCACCCCTCCACTTT. This sequence encodes CASSPPGRGTGGSPLHF.

This clonotype was seen repeatedly, ten times or more. V usage is TRBV20-1 and J usage is TRBJ2-3, with D hard to call. The V and J ends lost 3 bases and 4 bases respectively, with 5 bases between them. Germline V gives CDR1 DFQATT, CDR2 SNEGSKA (reference sequence). This CDR3 has 11 amino acids. CDR3: CSARGSDTQYF. CDR3 DNA sequence: TGCAGTGCTAGGGGGTCAGATACGCAGTATTTT.

This clonotype was detected ten times or more. The chain joins TRBV6-5 to TRBJ1-3; D is possibly TRBD1 (5 bases). Trimming cost V 2 bases and J 9 bases, with 11 bases left between them. There are 13 residues in the CDR3. Germline V gene data show CDR1 as MNHEY and CDR2 as SVGAGI. This CDR3 reads CASSYRGRGTIYF. Here the CDR3 DNA reads TGTGCCAGCAGTTACCGGGGCCGGGGCACCATATATTTT.

In its sample, this clonotype was seen many times. The chain recombines TRBV6-1 with TRBJ1-5; TRBD1 aligns across 9 bases. This CDR3 has 13 amino acids. V lost 8 bases and J lost 4; bases outside the gene matches: 3. Per germline, CDR1 MNHNS and CDR2 SASEGT. This CDR3 reads CASATGGNQPQHF. The CDR3 DNA reads TGTGCCAGCGCGACAGGGGGTAATCAGCCCCAGCATTTT.

This clonotype was observed many times. The chain is built from TRBV10-1 and TRBJ2-7; D may be TRBD2 (7 bases). CDR1 and CDR2 (germline): WNHNN, SYGVQD (reference sequence). CDR3 size: 13 residues. Between the trimmed V and J ends, which lost 6 bases and 7 bases, there was a span of 16 bases. CDR3 region: CASSGGPGMEQYF. The DNA for the CDR3 is TGCGCCAGCAGCGGGGGGCCCGGTATGGAGCAGTACTTC.

This clonotype has a count of ten or more. The chain is built from TRBV7-2 and TRBJ2-2; 9 bases align to TRBD1. Germline trimming cut 5 bases from V and 3 bases from J; bases unmatched to any gene: 4. The CDR3 is made up of 15 amino acids. Germline assignment: CDR1 SGHTA and CDR2 FQGNSA. CDR3 protein: CASSRQGVDTGELFF. The DNA for the CDR3 is TGTGCCAGCAGCAGACAGGGGGTAGACACCGGGGAGCTGTTTTTT.

This clonotype was counted only a few times. V usage is TRBV6-2 or TRBV6-3 and J usage is TRBJ2-1; 7 positions match TRBD2. The CDR3 covers 15 residues. The trim removed 2 bases at V and 2 bases at J, leaving 3 bases unmatched. Germline values: CDR1 MNHEY, CDR2 SVGEGT. CDR3 DNA sequence: TGTGCCAGCAGTTACCTCCGGGGGGCCTACAATGAGCAGTTCTTC. Translated: CASSYLRGAYNEQFF.

The chain is built from TRBV29-1 and TRBJ2-5, with no clear D. CDR3 length: 12 amino acids. V lost 4 bases and J 2 bases, leaving 8 bases between the germline ends. CDR1 is SQVTM and CDR2 is ANQGSEA in the germline V gene. The CDR3 DNA reads as TGCAGCGTTGTGGGCATGCAAGAGACCCAGTACTTC. The encoded protein is CSVVGMQETQYF. The full variable domain, its missing parts supplied by reference TRBV29-1 and TRBJ2-5, is SAVISQKPSRDICQRGTSLTIQCQVDSQVTMMFWYRQQPGQSLTLIATANQGSEATYESGFVIDKFPISRPNLTFSTLTVSNMSPEDSSIYLCSVVGMQETQYFGPGTRLLVL.

This clonotype was seen many times. The chain carries TRBV12-3 or TRBV12-4 and TRBJ1-5, with D unresolved. CDR3 length equals 14 residues. V was cut by 0 bases and J by 7 bases, with 10 bases left in between. CDR3 loop: CASSLAGFRQPQHF. In nucleotides, the CDR3 is TGTGCCAGCAGTTTAGCGGGGTTCAGGCAGCCCCAGCATTTT.

This clonotype was recorded many times. CDR3 DNA sequence: TGTGCCATCAGTGTTGAGGCAAATCAGCCCCAGCATTTT. Its translation: CAISVEANQPQHF. The chain couples TRBV10-3 to TRBJ1-5; D ambiguous. Trimming took 4 bases from V and 4 from J, leaving 8 bases between them. Germline values: CDR1 ENHRY, CDR2 SYGVKD. The CDR3 contains 13 residues.

This clonotype was picked up many times. The rearrangement uses TRBV18 and TRBJ1-2, with 7 nucleotides matching TRBD1. CDR3 length equals 13 residues. V lost 6 bases to trimming and J lost 7 bases; unmatched junction nucleotides: 8. CDR1 and CDR2 from the germline V gene are KGHSH and LQKENI. The CDR3 sequence: CASSPQEGAGYTF. CDR3 sequence (DNA): TGTGCCAGCTCGCCTCAGGAGGGGGCTGGCTACACCTTC.